Here is one T cell receptor (beta chain) with its context. No antigen is known for it. The sample comes from a study of T cell responses to AZD1222 COVID-19 vaccine. Study overall: Timing groups of about 4 and about 12 weeks for second doses were pooled. Study-wide results and limits: Following two doses of AZD1222, Spike-specific TCR breadth and depth rose.

Libraries were prepared by immunoSEQ multiplex PCR; TCRdb keeps only in-frame clonotypes and omits some of them. Of tens of thousands of clones in the sample, 85% to 90% are singletons; the top ten hold 9.5% to 13%. Trimming left V 0 bases short and J 2 bases short, with 14 bases between. This CDR3 region has 16 residues. The V gene's germline CDR1 is SGHDT and CDR2 YYEEEE. This specimen consisted of peripheral blood, obtained on day 0 of AZD1222 vaccination. The rearrangement joins TRBV5-6 to TRBJ1-1; no clear D gene. This clonotype was obtained from an adult in good health. The CDR3 spells CASSLGARRSNTEAFF. The DNA of the CDR3 is TGTGCCAGCAGCTTGGGGGCCCGGCGGTCAAACACTGAAGCTTTCTTT.